This T cell receptor (beta chain) comes out of a study of CD8+CD57+ T cells in acquired aplastic anemia. The V end was cut by 1 base, the J end by 8 bases, with 11 bases between. CDR3 length equals 14 residues. Germline CDR1 SEHNR, CDR2 FQNEAQ (reference sequence). The template for TCR beta VDJ and CDR3 sequence profiling was genomic DNA. TCRdb passed the reads through MiXCR, listing each CDR3 protein once. The sample shows approximately 150,000 distinct CDR3 sequences, about two thirds of them seen only once. It was patients with CD8+CD57+ cell expansion by flow cytometry who were chosen for sequencing. This clonotype has more than one count but fewer than ten.

The gene calls are TRBV7-9 and TRBJ2-2, with D unclear. The specimen sequenced was sorted CD4+, CD8+, or CD8+CD57+ T cells (not recorded which) from PBMCs. The sequence derives from a human donor with aplastic anemia. The CDR3 protein is CASSLVLLGGELFF. CDR3 bases: TGTGCCAGCAGCTTAGTCCTCCTTGGGGGGGAGCTGTTTTTT.